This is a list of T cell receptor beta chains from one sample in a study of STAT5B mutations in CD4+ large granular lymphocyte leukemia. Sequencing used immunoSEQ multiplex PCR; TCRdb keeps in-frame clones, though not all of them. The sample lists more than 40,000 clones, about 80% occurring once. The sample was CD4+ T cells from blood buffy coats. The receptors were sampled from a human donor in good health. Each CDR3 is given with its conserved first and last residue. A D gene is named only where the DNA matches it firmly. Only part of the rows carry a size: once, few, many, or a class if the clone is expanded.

TGTGCCAGCAGCTTAGTCGGCGGGAATTACAATGAGCAGTTCTTC | CASSLVGGNYNEQFF | . | TRBJ2-1 | . | TRBV7-2 | 15
TGCAGCGTTTGGACAGGGGCTAACATTCAGTACTTC | CSVWTGANIQYF | . | TRBJ2-4 | TRBD1 | TRBV29-1 | 12
TGTGCCAGCAGCTTTTACAGGGAGTGGGAACAAGAGACCCAGTACTTC | CASSFYREWEQETQYF | . | TRBJ2-5 | . | TRBV5-6 | 16
TGTGCCATCAGTGAGTCGGAAGGGACAGGGGGCCACGAGCAGTACTTC | CAISESEGTGGHEQYF | . | TRBJ2-7 | TRBD1 | TRBV10-3 | 16
TGTGCCAGCAGCTTAGCAGGTTCAGATACGCAGTATTTT | CASSLAGSDTQYF | . | TRBJ2-3 | . | TRBV7-6 | 13
TGTGCCAGCAGGCAGGGTGCGACCTATGGCTACACCTTC | CASRQGATYGYTF | . | TRBJ1-2 | . | TRBV6-1 | 13
TGCGCCAGCAGCCAAGATAGAATAGGACAGGTGCTGGGGGTTCAGTACTTC | CASSQDRIGQVLGVQYF | . | TRBJ2-4 | TRBD1 | TRBV4-1 | 17
TGTGCCAGCAGTCGAAGGGTGGGGTCAGACGAGCAGTACTTC | CASSRRVGSDEQYF | . | TRBJ2-7 | . | TRBV5-8 | 14
TGCGCCAGCAGTTTGGGGGACACGGGAACTGAAGCTTTCTTT | CASSLGDTGTEAFF | once | TRBJ1-1 | . | TRBV5-1 | 14
TGCAGCGTTGAAGAGGGTAGACGGTACTATGGCTACACCTTC | CSVEEGRRYYGYTF | . | TRBJ1-2 | . | TRBV29-1 | 14
TGTGCCAGCAGCTTAGACACGGCTGTCACCTATGGCTACACCTTC | CASSLDTAVTYGYTF | few | TRBJ1-2 | . | TRBV5-4 | 15
TGTGCCAGCAGCTTAGCGGGGTACAGCAATCAGCCCCAGCATTTT | CASSLAGYSNQPQHF | . | TRBJ1-5 | . | TRBV7-2 | 15
TGTGCCAGCAGCTTAACCCCGGGAGGCCTGGCCCAAGAGCAGTTCTTC | CASSLTPGGLAQEQFF | . | TRBJ2-1 | TRBD2 | TRBV11-2 | 16
TGCAGCGTTGAAAGGCCAGACCACTTCTCCTACGAGCAGTACTTC | CSVERPDHFSYEQYF | . | TRBJ2-7 | . | TRBV29-1 | 15
TGTGCCTGGAGGGGACTAGCGGGAATATTTGGGGCCAACGTCCTGACTTTC | CAWRGLAGIFGANVLTF | . | TRBJ2-6 | TRBD2 | TRBV30 | 17
TGTGCCAGCAGTTCAGGGGGCGACTATGGCTACACCTTC | CASSSGGDYGYTF | . | TRBJ1-2 | TRBD1 | TRBV28 | 13
TGTGCCAGCGGAAAGACAGGGGGCGGCTCACCCCTCCACTTT | CASGKTGGGSPLHF | . | TRBJ1-6 | TRBD1 | TRBV2 | 14
TGTGCCAGCAGTGATAGAGGTGGGGGGGCAGATGGCTACACCTTC | CASSDRGGGADGYTF | . | TRBJ1-2 | . | TRBV6-1 | 15
TGTGCCAGCAGCAGGGGAATGTACGAGCAGTACTTC | CASSRGMYEQYF | . | TRBJ2-7 | . | TRBV6-1 | 12
TGTGCCAGCAGTCCCTCGAGGAGGGGAAGCTACGAGCAGTACTTC | CASSPSRRGSYEQYF | . | TRBJ2-7 | . | TRBV6-5 | 15
TGTGCCAGCAGCTTAGATGGGCGTCTAGCGGGGGAACGGGAGCTGTTTTTT | CASSLDGRLAGERELFF | . | TRBJ2-2 | TRBD2 | TRBV11-3 | 17
TGTGCCATCAGTGCCGGGCTAGAAGACGAGCAGTACTTC | CAISAGLEDEQYF | . | TRBJ2-7 | . | TRBV10-3 | 13
TGTGCCAGCAGCCAAAAAAAGGGGGAGGGCAGGGAGACCCAGTACTTC | CASSQKKGEGRETQYF | . | TRBJ2-5 | . | TRBV4-2 | 16
TGCGCCAGCAGCTTTTCCGGGCTCAACACTGAAGCTTTCTTT | CASSFSGLNTEAFF | . | TRBJ1-1 | . | TRBV5-1 | 14
TGCAGCGTTGGTTCAGCTTTCTTT | CSVGSAFF | . | TRBJ1-1 | . | TRBV29-1 | 8
TGCGCCAGCAGCCCAATTGGCGGAACCTACAATGAGCAGTTCTTC | CASSPIGGTYNEQFF | . | TRBJ2-1 | . | TRBV4-1 | 15
TGCGCCAGCAGGACGCAAGCGGGAGGATACTACGAGCAGTACTTC | CASRTQAGGYYEQYF | . | TRBJ2-7 | TRBD2 | TRBV5-1 | 15
TGTGCCAGCAGGTCGGGGGGGAGGTATGGCTACACCTTC | CASRSGGRYGYTF | . | TRBJ1-2 | . | TRBV6-5 | 13
TGCGCCAGCAGTGAGTCTACGGGGCGGGAGGAGCAGTACTTC | CASSESTGREEQYF | . | TRBJ2-7 | TRBD2 | TRBV10-1 | 14